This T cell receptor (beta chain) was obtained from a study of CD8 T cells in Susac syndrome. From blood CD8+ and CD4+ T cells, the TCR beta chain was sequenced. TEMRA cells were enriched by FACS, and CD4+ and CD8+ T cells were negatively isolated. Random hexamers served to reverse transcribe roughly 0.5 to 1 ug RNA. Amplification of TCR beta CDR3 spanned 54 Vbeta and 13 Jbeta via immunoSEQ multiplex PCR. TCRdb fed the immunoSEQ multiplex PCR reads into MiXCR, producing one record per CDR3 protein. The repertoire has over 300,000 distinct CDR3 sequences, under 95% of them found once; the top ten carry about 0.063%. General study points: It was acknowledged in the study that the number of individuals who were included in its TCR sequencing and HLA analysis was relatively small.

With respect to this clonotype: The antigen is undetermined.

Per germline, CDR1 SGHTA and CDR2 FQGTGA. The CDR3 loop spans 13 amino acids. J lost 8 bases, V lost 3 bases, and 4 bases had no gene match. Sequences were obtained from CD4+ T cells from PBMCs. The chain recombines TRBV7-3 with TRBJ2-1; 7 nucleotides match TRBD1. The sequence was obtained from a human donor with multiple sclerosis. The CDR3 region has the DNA TGTGCCAGCAGCTTGACGACAGGGCATGAGCAGTTCTTC. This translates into CASSLTTGHEQFF. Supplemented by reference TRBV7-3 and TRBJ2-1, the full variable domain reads GAGVSQTPSNKVTEKGKYVELRCDPISGHTALYWYRQSLGQGPEFLIYFQGTGAADDSGLPNDRFFAVRPEGSVSTLKIQRTERGDSAVYLCASSLTTGHEQFFGPGTRLTVL.